This is a list of T cell receptor beta chains from one sample in a study of T cell repertoires in ileal Crohn's disease. TCRdb's table, derived via immunoSEQ multiplex PCR, lists solely in-frame clones and lacks some. Of tens of thousands of clones in the sample, about 81% were seen once. Material for sequencing was ileal tissue. These receptors all stem from an adult with Crohn's disease. CDR3s include the opening cysteine and the closing phenylalanine or tryptophan. Fields, in order: J gene, V gene, clone size, D gene, CDR3 protein, CDR3 DNA. D genes are given only for firm matches. Some rows mark clone size as missing; the rest say once, few, many or name a class of expanded clone.

TRBJ2-2	TRBV18	.	.	CASPPNTGTGELFF	TGTGCCAGCCCACCAAATACGGGCACCGGGGAGCTGTTTTTT
TRBJ2-1	TRBV18	.	.	CASSPPLSAGAGDEQFF	TGTGCCAGCTCACCACCACTTTCGGCAGGGGCCGGGGATGAGCAGTTCTTC
TRBJ2-2	TRBV6-5	.	TRBD1	CASSYGTGNTGELFF	TGTGCCAGCAGTTACGGGACAGGGAACACCGGGGAGCTGTTTTTT
TRBJ2-7	TRBV5-8	.	TRBD1	CASRHRGPQYF	TGTGCCAGCAGACACAGGGGGCCCCAGTACTTC
TRBJ2-7	TRBV6-1	.	.	CASSELQGSSYEQYF	TGTGCCAGCAGTGAACTGCAGGGGTCCTCCTACGAGCAGTACTTC
TRBJ1-2	TRBV27	.	.	CATGQSYGYTF	TGTGCCACCGGACAGAGCTATGGCTACACCTTC
TRBJ2-7	TRBV19	.	.	CASSRTVTTYEQYF	TGTGCCAGTAGTAGGACAGTTACCACCTACGAGCAGTACTTC
TRBJ2-3	TRBV2	.	TRBD2	CASSGLAELTSTDTQYF	TGTGCCAGCAGTGGACTAGCGGAGTTAACTAGCACAGATACGCAGTATTTT
TRBJ1-4	TRBV27	few	.	CASSFGRGGATTNEKLFF	TGTGCCAGCAGTTTTGGCCGAGGGGGGGCAACAACTAATGAAAAACTGTTTTTT
TRBJ2-5	TRBV7-2	.	TRBD2	CASSLVGGGAGRTSSQYF	TGTGCCAGCAGCTTAGTGGGCGGGGGGGCCGGGAGAACCTCCTCCCAGTACTTC
TRBJ2-1	TRBV7-2	.	.	CASSTGTYYNEQFF	TGTGCCAGCAGCACTGGGACTTATTACAATGAGCAGTTCTTC
TRBJ1-2	TRBV6-5	few	.	CASSYSGGGHGYTF	TGTGCCAGCAGTTACTCTGGGGGAGGACATGGCTACACCTTC
TRBJ2-1	TRBV11-2	once	.	CASSLEQGSYNEQFF	TGTGCCAGCAGCTTAGAGCAGGGATCTTACAATGAGCAGTTCTTC
TRBJ2-5	TRBV6-6	once	TRBD1	CASRFAGTGGNQYF	TGTGCCAGCAGATTCGCCGGGACAGGGGGTAACCAGTACTTC
TRBJ2-7	TRBV5-1	.	.	CASSLRGQATYEQYF	TGCGCCAGCAGCTTGCGCGGGCAGGCCACCTACGAGCAGTACTTC
TRBJ1-1	TRBV7-3	.	TRBD1	CASSLTETGGSNTEAFF	TGTGCCAGCAGCTTAACCGAGACAGGGGGATCGAACACTGAAGCTTTCTTT
TRBJ1-2	TRBV7-2	.	TRBD1	CASTPAGGYFYGYTF	TGTGCCAGCACCCCCGCAGGGGGCTACTTCTATGGCTACACCTTC
TRBJ2-1	TRBV29-1	few	.	CSVDRPGAYNEQFF	TGCAGCGTTGACAGGCCAGGGGCCTACAATGAGCAGTTCTTC
TRBJ2-1	TRBV7-6	few	TRBD1	CASGQGALNEQFF	TGTGCCAGCGGGCAGGGGGCTCTCAATGAGCAGTTCTTC
TRBJ2-2	TRBV9	.	TRBD1	CASSAGTGPGELFF	TGTGCCAGCAGCGCCGGGACAGGACCCGGGGAGCTGTTTTTT
TRBJ2-3	TRBV5-7	.	TRBD1	CASSYRQGSTDTQYF	TGTGCCAGCAGTTATAGACAGGGAAGCACAGATACGCAGTATTTT
TRBJ1-4	TRBV30	.	.	CAWSAQRGEKLFF	TGTGCCTGGAGTGCACAACGAGGCGAAAAACTGTTTTTT
TRBJ2-1	TRBV4-3	.	TRBD1	CASSPTGVAYNEQFF	TGCGCCAGCAGCCCGACAGGGGTGGCCTACAATGAGCAGTTCTTC
TRBJ2-3	TRBV10-1	.	.	CASSEVGTDTQYF	TGCGCCAGCAGTGAGGTCGGCACAGATACGCAGTATTTT
TRBJ2-7	TRBV4-1	once	.	CASSQGGAPYEQYF	TGCGCCAGCAGCCAGGGGGGGGCCCCCTACGAGCAGTACTTC
TRBJ2-7	TRBV18	.	.	CASSPSWQTSYEQYF	TGTGCCAGCTCACCATCTTGGCAAACCTCCTACGAGCAGTACTTC
TRBJ1-2	TRBV4-3	.	.	CASSQELLSGPALGGYTF	TGCGCCAGCAGCCAAGAACTTTTGAGCGGGCCAGCGTTAGGGGGCTACACCTTC
TRBJ2-5	TRBV7-9	.	TRBD1	CASSLRGQEAQYF	TGTGCCAGCAGCTTAAGGGGGCAAGAGGCCCAGTACTTC
TRBJ2-3	TRBV19	.	TRBD2	CASSIDMALLAGRNTQYF	TGTGCCAGTAGTATAGATATGGCCTTGCTAGCGGGGAGGAATACGCAGTATTTT
TRBJ2-2	TRBV2	.	.	CASSDRGNTGELFF	TGTGCCAGCAGTGACAGGGGGAACACCGGGGAGCTGTTTTTT
TRBJ1-2	TRBV7-8	few	TRBD1	CASSPQTGTGMTYGYTF	TGTGCCAGCAGCCCCCAGACGGGGACAGGGATGACCTATGGCTACACCTTC
TRBJ1-2	TRBV19	few	.	CASSTFPLGREANYGYTF	TGTGCCAGTAGTACATTTCCCCTTGGACGGGAAGCTAACTATGGCTACACCTTC
TRBJ1-1	TRBV6-6	.	TRBD1	CASSQQGTTEAFF	TGTGCCAGCAGCCAACAGGGGACCACTGAAGCTTTCTTT
TRBJ2-5	TRBV27	once	TRBD2	CASSSRTSGPYQETQYF	TGTGCCAGCAGTTCCCGGACTAGCGGGCCGTACCAAGAGACCCAGTACTTC
TRBJ1-5	TRBV10-2	.	TRBD1	CASRRDRPYNQPQHF	TGCGCCAGCAGGAGGGACAGGCCCTACAATCAGCCCCAGCATTTT
TRBJ1-2	TRBV28	.	.	CASNSLDSYGYTF	TGTGCCAGCAACTCCCTGGACAGCTATGGCTACACCTTC
TRBJ1-4	TRBV29-1	.	TRBD1	CSVESTGVNEKLFF	TGCAGCGTTGAGTCGACAGGGGTTAATGAAAAACTGTTTTTT
TRBJ1-5	TRBV19	.	TRBD1	CAVGDRVTQPQHF	TGTGCCGTCGGTGACAGGGTCACTCAGCCCCAGCATTTT
TRBJ1-4	TRBV30	.	.	CACLQEKLFF	TGTGCCTGCCTCCAGGAAAAACTGTTTTTT
TRBJ1-1	TRBV2	.	TRBD1	CASSENRGGTEAFF	TGTGCCAGCAGTGAAAACAGGGGGGGCACTGAAGCTTTCTTT
TRBJ1-5	TRBV30	few	.	CAWSVALYSNQPQHF	TGTGCCTGGAGTGTAGCCCTTTATAGCAATCAGCCCCAGCATTTT